This T cell receptor (beta chain) was sequenced for a study of CD8 T cells in ankylosing spondylitis. This clonotype occurred many times. Each TCR beta library was made by quantitative 5'-RACE that incorporated molecular barcodes. MiXCR was run by TCRdb on the 5' RACE reads, yielding one entry per CDR3 protein. The data show 36,000 or so distinct CDR3 sequences, with 4.5% to 6% seen just once and approximately 12% held by the top ten. The CDR3 length is 14 residues. Trimming took off 2 bases at V and 4 bases at J, with 13 bases between the two ends. Germline lookup yields CDR1 SGHRS and CDR2 YFSETQ. The chain carries TRBV5-1 and TRBJ2-7; D gene unclear. The source of this sequence is a male donor with ankylosing spondylitis or in good health (not recorded which). Sequencing was performed on blood, either unsorted or a sorted T cell fraction (not recorded which). The chain's CDR3 is CASSLTPYGYEQYF. The CDR3 DNA reads as TGCGCCAGCAGCTTAACCCCTTATGGGTACGAGCAGTACTTC.